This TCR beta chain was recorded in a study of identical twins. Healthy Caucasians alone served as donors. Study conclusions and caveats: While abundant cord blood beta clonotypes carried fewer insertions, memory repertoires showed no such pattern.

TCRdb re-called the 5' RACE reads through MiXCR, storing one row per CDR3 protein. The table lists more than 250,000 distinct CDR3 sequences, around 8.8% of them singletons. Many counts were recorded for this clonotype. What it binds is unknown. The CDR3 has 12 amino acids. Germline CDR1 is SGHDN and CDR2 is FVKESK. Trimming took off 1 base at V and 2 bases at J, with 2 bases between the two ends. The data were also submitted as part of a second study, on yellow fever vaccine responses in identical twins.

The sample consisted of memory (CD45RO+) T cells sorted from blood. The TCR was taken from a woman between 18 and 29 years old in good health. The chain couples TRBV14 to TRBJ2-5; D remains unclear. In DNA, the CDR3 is TGTGCCAGCAGCCAAGTACAAGAGACCCAGTACTTC. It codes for CASSQVQETQYF.